Here is one T cell receptor beta chain with its context. These data originate in a study of blood T cell repertoires in COVID-19. For the study at large: Acute and convalescent COVID-19 samples came from the United States, Italy and Spain. In each case, the material was cDNA or gDNA derived from T cells, B-cell-depleted T cells, or PBMCs.

Original processing methods: From reference gene primer amplification, estimates of nucleated cell counts were derived. Profiled with immunoSEQ multiplex PCR; TCRdb holds only in-frame clones, not every one. D and trimming come from the DNA, and the V and J calls and clone size come from that table. The profile covers around 67,000 clones, with about three quarters appearing a single time and approximately 40% taken by the ten largest. V was clipped by 6 bases and J by 3 bases, with 15 bases between them. CDR3 length equals 14 residues. Germline V gene data show CDR1 as MNHEY and CDR2 as SVGAGI. Sequencing was carried out using peripheral blood. The chain has TRBV6-5 and TRBJ2-7; tentatively, D is TRBD1 (6 bases). The sequence was collected from a woman in her seventies with acute or convalescent COVID-19. As DNA, the CDR3 is TGTGCCAGCAGCTCCGCGACAGGAAGCTACGAGCAGTACTTC. Translated: CASSSATGSYEQYF.